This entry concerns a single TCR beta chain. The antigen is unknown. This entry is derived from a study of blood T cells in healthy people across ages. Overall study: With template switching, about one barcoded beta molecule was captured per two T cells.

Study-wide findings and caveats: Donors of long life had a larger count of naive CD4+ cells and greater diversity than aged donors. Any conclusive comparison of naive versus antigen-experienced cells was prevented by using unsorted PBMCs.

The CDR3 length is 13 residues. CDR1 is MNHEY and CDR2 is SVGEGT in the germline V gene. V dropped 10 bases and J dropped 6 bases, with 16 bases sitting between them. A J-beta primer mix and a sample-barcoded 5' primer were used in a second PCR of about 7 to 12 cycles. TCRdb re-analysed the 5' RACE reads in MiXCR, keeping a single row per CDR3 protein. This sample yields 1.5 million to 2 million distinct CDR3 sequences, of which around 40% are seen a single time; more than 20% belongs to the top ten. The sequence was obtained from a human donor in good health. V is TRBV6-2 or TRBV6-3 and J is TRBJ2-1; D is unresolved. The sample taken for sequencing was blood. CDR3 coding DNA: TGTGCCACCAAAATGGGTTGGGGCAATGAGCAGTTCTTC. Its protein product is CATKMGWGNEQFF.